This TCR beta chain stems from a study of human T cells and chemical hapten exposure. Described time point: pre-sensitization, week 0. Treatment specified: therapeutic diphenylcyclopropenone sensitization with weekly scalp DPC. Germline V lookup: CDR1 PRHDT, CDR2 FYEKMQ (reference sequence). J was trimmed by 4 bases and V by 4 bases; bases with no gene match: 4. The CDR3 contains 16 residues. Attachment of unique molecular identifiers to individual cDNA molecules was performed in the library. A single record per CDR3 protein comes from TCRdb applying MiXCR to the RACE reads. The profile covers about 87,000 distinct CDR3 sequences, with approximately 9.9% appearing a single time and roughly 4% taken by the ten largest. This clonotype was counted a few times.

The sequence came from a woman aged 40-49 years with alopecia areata. Some clones in this sample may be carry-over from other donors' samples. Sample: whole blood, taken in connection with sensitization to the hapten diphenylcyclopropenone (DPC). The chain uses TRBV13 and TRBJ2-5; TRBD2 matches at 15 bases. CDR3 region: CASSSGTSGGRETQYF. The CDR3 coding sequence is TGTGCCAGCAGCTCCGGGACTAGCGGGGGGCGAGAGACCCAGTACTTC.